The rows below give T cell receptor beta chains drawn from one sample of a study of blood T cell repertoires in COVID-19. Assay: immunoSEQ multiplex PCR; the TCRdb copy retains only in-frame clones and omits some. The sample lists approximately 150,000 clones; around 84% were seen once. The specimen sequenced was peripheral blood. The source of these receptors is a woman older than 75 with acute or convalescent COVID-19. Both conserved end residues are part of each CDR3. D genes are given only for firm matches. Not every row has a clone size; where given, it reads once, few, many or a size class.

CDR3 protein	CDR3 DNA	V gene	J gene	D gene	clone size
CASSSGNGYEQYF	TGTGCCAGCTCTAGCGGGAATGGCTACGAGCAGTACTTC	TRBV2	TRBJ2-7	TRBD2	NA
CASSLQAGSTYNEQFF	TGTGCCAGCAGCTTACAGGCGGGATCCACCTACAATGAGCAGTTCTTC	TRBV7-6	TRBJ2-1	NA	NA
CASRDWGGAGGDTQYF	TGCGCCAGCAGAGACTGGGGAGGGGCGGGGGGCGATACGCAGTATTTT	TRBV10-2	TRBJ2-3	TRBD2	NA
CASSLRGTYEQYF	TGTGCCAGCAGCTTACGGGGAACCTACGAGCAGTACTTC	TRBV11-1	TRBJ2-7	NA	NA
CASSLYSLLAGGHNEQFF	TGTGCCAGCAGTTTATATTCCCTACTAGCGGGAGGACACAATGAGCAGTTCTTC	TRBV27	TRBJ2-1	TRBD2	NA
CARGGNPYEQYF	TGTGCCAGGGGAGGGAACCCCTACGAGCAGTACTTC	TRBV2	TRBJ2-7	TRBD2	NA
CASSPQGQGGNYGYTF	TGTGCCAGCAGCCCCCAAGGACAGGGGGGTAACTATGGCTACACCTTC	TRBV7-9	TRBJ1-2	TRBD1	few
CASSLARTYEQYF	TGTGCCAGCAGCTTAGCGCGGACATACGAGCAGTACTTC	TRBV7-2	TRBJ2-7	NA	NA
CASSITGGALKAKNIQYF	TGTGCCAGCAGCATAACAGGGGGCGCGCTCAAAGCCAAAAACATTCAGTACTTC	TRBV7-2	TRBJ2-4	TRBD1	NA
CATSRTGGDEPQHF	TGTGCCACCAGCAGAACAGGGGGCGATGAGCCCCAGCATTTT	TRBV15	TRBJ1-5	TRBD1	NA
CSASTAGGQETQYF	TGCAGTGCTAGTACGGCGGGAGGGCAAGAGACCCAGTACTTC	TRBV20-1	TRBJ2-5	TRBD2	NA
CASSLRGQPQHF	TGTGCCAGCAGCCTTCGAGGTCAGCCCCAGCATTTT	TRBV27	TRBJ1-5	NA	NA
CASSHGNPSYEQYF	TGTGCCAGCAGCCACGGGAACCCGTCGTACGAGCAGTACTTC	TRBV3-1/TRBV3-2	TRBJ2-7	NA	NA
CSAQGGNRDGYTF	TGCAGCGCCCAGGGCGGAAACAGAGATGGCTACACCTTC	TRBV29-1	TRBJ1-2	NA	NA
CSVDSGNTEAFF	TGCAGCGTTGATTCGGGGAACACTGAAGCTTTCTTT	TRBV29-1	TRBJ1-1	NA	many
CASSLIPNRVKLSTEAFF	TGTGCCAGCAGCTTAATCCCTAACAGGGTAAAATTGAGCACTGAAGCTTTCTTT	TRBV7-8	TRBJ1-1	NA	NA
CASSEGGQGQYEQYF	TGTGCCAGCAGTGAGGGCGGACAGGGGCAATACGAGCAGTACTTC	TRBV2	TRBJ2-7	TRBD1	few
CAWSVLSAGNTIYF	TGTGCCTGGAGTGTATTGAGCGCCGGAAACACCATATATTTT	TRBV30	TRBJ1-3	NA	NA
CAISESVTSGLNEQFF	TGTGCCATCAGTGAGTCGGTGACTAGCGGGCTAAATGAGCAGTTCTTC	TRBV10-3	TRBJ2-1	TRBD2	NA
CASSLLGVSGNTIYF	TGTGCCAGCAGCCTTCTAGGGGTTTCTGGAAACACCATATATTTT	TRBV9	TRBJ1-3	NA	few
CAWSLRRGGERTEAFF	TGTGCCTGGAGTCTCAGGAGGGGTGGAGAGAGAACTGAAGCTTTCTTT	TRBV30	TRBJ1-1	NA	NA
CASSLEIGQPQHF	TGCGCCAGCAGCTTGGAAATTGGCCAGCCCCAGCATTTT	TRBV5-1	TRBJ1-5	NA	once
CASSYIIHNEQFF	TGTGCCAGCAGTTACATTATCCACAATGAGCAGTTCTTC	TRBV6-5	TRBJ2-1	NA	NA
CATSNTRGLNQPQHF	TGTGCCACCAGCAATACCAGGGGATTAAATCAGCCCCAGCATTTT	TRBV15	TRBJ1-5	NA	NA
CASDRGQDEQYF	TGTGCCAGCGACAGGGGGCAGGACGAGCAGTACTTC	TRBV28	TRBJ2-7	TRBD1	once
CASSPAAGKSSGYTF	TGTGCCAGCAGCCCCGCGGCGGGGAAGTCTTCTGGCTACACCTTC	TRBV11-2	TRBJ1-2	NA	NA
CASSLTGEETQYF	TGTGCCAGCAGTTTAACAGGGGAAGAGACCCAGTACTTC	TRBV27	TRBJ2-5	TRBD1	NA
CASSLEGLAGVEQYF	TGTGCCAGCAGCTTAGAGGGACTAGCGGGGGTTGAGCAGTACTTC	TRBV7-2	TRBJ2-7	TRBD2	NA
CASTEETQYF	TGTGCCAGCACCGAAGAGACCCAGTACTTC	TRBV7-8	TRBJ2-5	NA	NA
CASSELVAGGRSSYNEQFF	TGTGCCAGCAGTGAACTGGTAGCGGGAGGCAGGAGCTCCTACAATGAGCAGTTCTTC	TRBV6-1	TRBJ2-1	TRBD2	NA
CASDSLTGQGYEQYF	TGTGCCAGCGACAGTTTAACAGGACAGGGCTACGAGCAGTACTTC	TRBV28	TRBJ2-7	TRBD1	NA
CASSVGQMNTEAFF	TGTGCCAGCAGCGTGGGGCAGATGAACACTGAAGCTTTCTTT	TRBV9	TRBJ1-1	NA	NA
CASSPPNYGYTF	TGTGCCAGCAGTCCCCCAAACTATGGCTACACCTTC	TRBV6-5	TRBJ1-2	NA	NA
CATKGEFGGYTF	TGTGCCACCAAGGGAGAATTCGGGGGCTACACCTTC	TRBV15	TRBJ1-2	NA	NA
CASSLRQPSQPQHF	TGTGCCAGCAGCCTTAGACAGCCCTCTCAGCCCCAGCATTTT	TRBV21-1	TRBJ1-5	NA	NA
CASSDYPRTGGKDTQYF	TGTGCCAGCAGCGACTACCCCCGGACAGGGGGAAAAGATACGCAGTATTTT	TRBV11-2	TRBJ2-3	TRBD1	once
CASSLLQGSGAGELFF	TGTGCCAGCTCATTACTACAGGGCTCGGGCGCCGGGGAGCTGTTTTTT	TRBV18	TRBJ2-2	NA	NA
CASSLTLAGGPTRSDTQYF	TGTGCCAGCAGTCTCACACTAGCGGGAGGGCCCACCCGGTCGGATACGCAGTATTTT	TRBV11-2	TRBJ2-3	TRBD2	NA
CASSHPMGREGYEQYF	TGTGCCAGCAGCCACCCGATGGGGCGGGAGGGCTACGAGCAGTACTTC	TRBV3-1/TRBV3-2	TRBJ2-7	TRBD2	NA
CASSLGQGAREKLFF	TGTGCCAGCAGCTTGGGGCAGGGGGCAAGGGAAAAACTGTTTTTT	TRBV5-5	TRBJ1-4	TRBD1	NA
CASSQEGLAVGEQYF	TGTGCCAGCAGCCAAGAGGGACTAGCGGTTGGCGAGCAGTACTTC	TRBV7-9	TRBJ2-7	TRBD2	NA
CASSADYSRVNEQFF	TGTGCCAGCAGCGCCGACTACTCCCGGGTGAATGAGCAGTTCTTC	TRBV5-4	TRBJ2-1	NA	few
CASSVGTTNEQYF	TGTGCCAGCAGTGTGGGGACTACAAATGAGCAGTACTTC	TRBV2	TRBJ2-7	TRBD2	NA
CASSSPGNQEELFF	TGTGCCAGCAGTTCCCCAGGAAATCAGGAGGAGCTGTTTTTT	TRBV28	TRBJ2-2	NA	NA
CASGLWGAGSYNEQFF	TGCGCCAGCGGTCTATGGGGAGCCGGCTCCTACAATGAGCAGTTCTTC	TRBV5-1	TRBJ2-1	NA	few
CASSLIVSGTYNEQFF	TGTGCCAGCAGCTTAATCGTGTCAGGGACCTACAATGAGCAGTTCTTC	TRBV7-3	TRBJ2-1	NA	NA
CASSIGAGGDEQFF	TGTGCCAGTAGTATAGGGGCGGGAGGAGATGAGCAGTTCTTC	TRBV19	TRBJ2-1	TRBD2	NA
CASSRTSGAYNEQFF	TGTGCCAGCAGCAGGACTAGCGGGGCATACAATGAGCAGTTCTTC	TRBV3-1/TRBV3-2	TRBJ2-1	TRBD2	NA
CASSLQGRSYGYTF	TGTGCCAGTAGTTTACAGGGGCGTAGCTATGGCTACACCTTC	TRBV19	TRBJ1-2	TRBD1	NA
CASSESLLAGVYNEQFF	TGTGCCAGCAGTGAATCCCTACTAGCGGGAGTGTACAATGAGCAGTTCTTC	TRBV2	TRBJ2-1	TRBD2	NA
CASSLDTNQPQHF	TGTGCCAGCAGTTTGGACACCAATCAGCCCCAGCATTTT	TRBV27	TRBJ1-5	NA	NA
CASSFPGQGTNF	TGTGCCAGCAGCTTTCCAGGACAGGGCACAAACTTC	TRBV7-2	TRBJ2-7	TRBD1	NA
CAWSVPVHWTSGKPPSSYEQYF	TGTGCCTGGAGTGTCCCGGTTCACTGGACTAGCGGAAAACCTCCTAGCTCCTACGAGCAGTACTTC	TRBV30	TRBJ2-7	TRBD2	few
CASSQDLASGGLGETQYF	TGTGCCAGCAGCCAAGATCTGGCTAGCGGGGGACTGGGGGAGACCCAGTACTTC	TRBV3-1/TRBV3-2	TRBJ2-5	TRBD2	NA
CATSPPGQGNTIYF	TGTGCCACCAGCCCCCCCGGACAGGGAAACACCATATATTTT	TRBV15	TRBJ1-3	NA	NA
CASSVVPVGRGGTTGELFF	TGTGCCAGCAGCGTAGTCCCAGTCGGTCGAGGGGGAACCACCGGGGAGCTGTTTTTT	TRBV9	TRBJ2-2	NA	once
CASSPGTSASYEQYF	TGTGCCAGCTCACCAGGGACATCGGCCTCCTACGAGCAGTACTTC	TRBV18	TRBJ2-7	NA	NA